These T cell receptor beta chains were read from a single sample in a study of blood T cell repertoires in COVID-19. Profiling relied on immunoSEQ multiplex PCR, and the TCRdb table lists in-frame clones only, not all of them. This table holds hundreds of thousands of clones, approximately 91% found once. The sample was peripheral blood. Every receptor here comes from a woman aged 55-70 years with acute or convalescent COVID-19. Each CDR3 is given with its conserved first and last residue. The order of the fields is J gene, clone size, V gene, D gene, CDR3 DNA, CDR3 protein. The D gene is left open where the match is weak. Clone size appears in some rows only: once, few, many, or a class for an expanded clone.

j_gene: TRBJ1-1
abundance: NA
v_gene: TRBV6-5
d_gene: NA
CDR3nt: TGTGCCAGCAGTTTCGGGTCTGAAGCTTTCTTT
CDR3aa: CASSFGSEAFF

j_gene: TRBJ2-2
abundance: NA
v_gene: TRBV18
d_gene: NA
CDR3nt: TGTGCCAGCTCACCACCCGAGGGACAGAACACCGGGGAGCTGTTTTTT
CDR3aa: CASSPPEGQNTGELFF

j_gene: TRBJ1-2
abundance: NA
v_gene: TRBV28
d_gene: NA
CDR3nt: TGTGCCAGCAGTTTGCCCCGACAGATCTATGGCTACACCTTC
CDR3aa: CASSLPRQIYGYTF

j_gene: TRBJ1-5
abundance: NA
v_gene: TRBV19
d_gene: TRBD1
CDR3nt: TGTGCCAGTAGTCCAACGGACAGGAGGCAGCCCCAGCATTTT
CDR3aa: CASSPTDRRQPQHF

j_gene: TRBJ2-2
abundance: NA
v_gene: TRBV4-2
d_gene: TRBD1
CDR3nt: TGTGCCAGCAGCCAAGATATTGGACAGGCAACCGGGGAGCTGTTTTTT
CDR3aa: CASSQDIGQATGELFF

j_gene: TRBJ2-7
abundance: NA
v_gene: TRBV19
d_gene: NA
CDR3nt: TGTGCCAGTAGTTCCGGTGGAGGGGCCTACGAGCAGTACTTC
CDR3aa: CASSSGGGAYEQYF

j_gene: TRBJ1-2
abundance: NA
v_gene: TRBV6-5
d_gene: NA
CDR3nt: TGTGCCAGCAGTTACGCGGGGACTCTAGGAAGTGATGGCTACACCTTC
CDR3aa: CASSYAGTLGSDGYTF

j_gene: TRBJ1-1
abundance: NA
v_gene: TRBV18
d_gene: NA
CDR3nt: TGTGCCAGCTCACTGCGGCACGGAGAGAACACTGAAGCTTTCTTT
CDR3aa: CASSLRHGENTEAFF

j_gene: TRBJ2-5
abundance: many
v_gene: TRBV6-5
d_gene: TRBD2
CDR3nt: TGTGCCAGCAGTTACAGGCTAGCGGGAGGAGAGACCCAGTACTTC
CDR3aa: CASSYRLAGGETQYF

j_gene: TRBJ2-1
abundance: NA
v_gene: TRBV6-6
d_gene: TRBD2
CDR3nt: TGTGCCAGCAGTTACATTGGCGGGAGGGCTAGGAATGAGCAGTTCTTC
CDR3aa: CASSYIGGRARNEQFF

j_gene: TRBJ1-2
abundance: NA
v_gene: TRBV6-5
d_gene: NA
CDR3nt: TGTGCCAGCAGGGCGGGGCCTAACTATGGCTACACCTTC
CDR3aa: CASRAGPNYGYTF

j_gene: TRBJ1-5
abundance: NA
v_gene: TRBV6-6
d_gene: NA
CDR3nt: TGTGCCAGCACCCCGGGGATGATTAGCAATCAGCCCCAGCATTTT
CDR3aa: CASTPGMISNQPQHF

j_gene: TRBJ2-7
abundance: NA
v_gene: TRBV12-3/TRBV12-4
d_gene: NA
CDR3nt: TGTGCCAGCAGCCCGGGACTCCCCCCCGAGCAGTACTTC
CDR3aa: CASSPGLPPEQYF

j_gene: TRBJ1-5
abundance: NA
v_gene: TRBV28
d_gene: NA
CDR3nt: TGTGCCAGCAGTTTCGGTCAGCCCCAGCATTTT
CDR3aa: CASSFGQPQHF

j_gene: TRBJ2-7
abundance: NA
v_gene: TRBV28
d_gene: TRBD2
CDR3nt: TGTGCCAGCAGTTTGCGCGTCCTAGCGGGGATCCCCGCGGCAGAGCAGTACTTC
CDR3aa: CASSLRVLAGIPAAEQYF

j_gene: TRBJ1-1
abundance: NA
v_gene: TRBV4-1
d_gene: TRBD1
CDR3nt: TGCGCCAGCAGCTTAGACAGGGACACTGAAGCTTTCTTT
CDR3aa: CASSLDRDTEAFF

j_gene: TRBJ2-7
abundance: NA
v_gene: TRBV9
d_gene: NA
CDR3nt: TGTGCCAGCAGCGTAGCTACAGGGTACGAGCAGTACTTC
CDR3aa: CASSVATGYEQYF

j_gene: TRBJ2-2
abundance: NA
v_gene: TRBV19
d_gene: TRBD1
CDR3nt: TGTGCCAGTACCGAGACCCCGGGACAGGGGCGGCCCGGGGAGCTGTTTTTT
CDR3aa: CASTETPGQGRPGELFF

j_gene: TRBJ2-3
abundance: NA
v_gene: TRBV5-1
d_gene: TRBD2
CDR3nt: TGCGCCAGCAGCTATCCTAGCGGGAGCCTCACAGATACGCAGTATTTT
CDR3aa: CASSYPSGSLTDTQYF

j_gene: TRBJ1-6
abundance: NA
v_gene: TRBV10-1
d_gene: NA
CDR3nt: TGCGCCAGCAGTGAGGTACGTCCAGGAAATTCACCCCTCCACTTT
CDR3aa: CASSEVRPGNSPLHF

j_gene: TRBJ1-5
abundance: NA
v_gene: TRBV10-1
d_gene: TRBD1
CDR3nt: TGCGCCAGCAGCCCTGACAGGGAAAGGGGCAATCAGCCCCAGCATTTT
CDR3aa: CASSPDRERGNQPQHF

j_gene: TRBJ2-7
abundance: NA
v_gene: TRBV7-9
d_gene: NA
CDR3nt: TGTGCCAGCAGCCCTTGGGGGGACCACGAGCAGTACTTC
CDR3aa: CASSPWGDHEQYF

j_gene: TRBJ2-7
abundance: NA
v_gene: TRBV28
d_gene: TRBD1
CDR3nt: TGTGCCAGCAGTTCACCGGGACAGGGGGCTCGTGAGCAGTACTTC
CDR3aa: CASSSPGQGAREQYF

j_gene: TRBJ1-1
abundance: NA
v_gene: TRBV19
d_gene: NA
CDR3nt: TGTGCCACCAAGTACAGGCCAGGGGTGAACACTGAAGCTTTCTTT
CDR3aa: CATKYRPGVNTEAFF

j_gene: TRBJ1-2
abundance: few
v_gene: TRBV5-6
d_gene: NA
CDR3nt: TGTGCCAGCAGCTATGCCGGGACTGCAGATGTCTATGGCTACACCTTC
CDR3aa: CASSYAGTADVYGYTF

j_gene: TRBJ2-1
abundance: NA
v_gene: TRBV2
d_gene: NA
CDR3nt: TGTGCCAGCAGTCCCACGAGCTCCTACAATGAGCAGTTCTTC
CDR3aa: CASSPTSSYNEQFF

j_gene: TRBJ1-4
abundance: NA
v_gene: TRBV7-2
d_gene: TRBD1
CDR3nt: TGTGCCAGCAGCTTATCAGGGACAGGGGCCGAAAAACTGTTTTTT
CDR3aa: CASSLSGTGAEKLFF

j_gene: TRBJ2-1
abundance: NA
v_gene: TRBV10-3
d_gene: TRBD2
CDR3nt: TGTGCCATCAGTGAGTCGACCGGGACTAGCTCCTACAATGAGCAGTTCTTC
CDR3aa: CAISESTGTSSYNEQFF

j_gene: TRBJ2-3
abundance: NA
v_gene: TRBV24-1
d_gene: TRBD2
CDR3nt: TGTGCCACCAGTGATGATAGCGGGAGGGCCGGAGATACGCAGTATTTT
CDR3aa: CATSDDSGRAGDTQYF

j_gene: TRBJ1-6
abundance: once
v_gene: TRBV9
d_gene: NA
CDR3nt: TGTGCCAGCAGCGTAGAATGGGAGCGGGGTTCACCCCTCCACTTT
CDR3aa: CASSVEWERGSPLHF

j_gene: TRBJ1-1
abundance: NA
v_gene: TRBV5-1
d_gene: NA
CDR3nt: TGCGCCAGCAGTCAGGCCGGGGACACTGAAGCTTTCTTT
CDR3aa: CASSQAGDTEAFF

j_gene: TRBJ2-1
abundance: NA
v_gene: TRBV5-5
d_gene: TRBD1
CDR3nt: TGTGCCAGCAGCCCCGGGACAGGGGGTTACAATGAGCAGTTCTTC
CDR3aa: CASSPGTGGYNEQFF

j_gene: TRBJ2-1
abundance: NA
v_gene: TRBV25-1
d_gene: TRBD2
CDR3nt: TGTGCCAGCAGTGAACTTTCTAGCGGGGGCAACAATGAGCAGTTCTTC
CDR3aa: CASSELSSGGNNEQFF

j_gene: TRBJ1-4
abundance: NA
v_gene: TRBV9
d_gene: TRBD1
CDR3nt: TGTGCCAGCAGCGTAGGGGGGACAGGTTCTGGAAAACTGTTTTTT
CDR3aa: CASSVGGTGSGKLFF

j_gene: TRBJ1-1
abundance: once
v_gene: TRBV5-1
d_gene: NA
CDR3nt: TGCGCCAGCAGCTTGGACCAGGGTGAAGCTTTCTTT
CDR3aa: CASSLDQGEAFF

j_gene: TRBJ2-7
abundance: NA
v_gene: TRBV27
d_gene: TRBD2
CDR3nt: TGTGCCAGCAGTCTTATGGGGGTAGCGGGCGAGCAGTACTTC
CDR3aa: CASSLMGVAGEQYF

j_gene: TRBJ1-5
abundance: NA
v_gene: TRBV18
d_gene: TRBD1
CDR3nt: TGTGCCAGCTCCCGACAGGGGGTAAGCAATCAGCCCCAGCATTTT
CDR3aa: CASSRQGVSNQPQHF

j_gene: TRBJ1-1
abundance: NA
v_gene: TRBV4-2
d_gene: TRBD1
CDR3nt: TGTGCCAGCAGCCAGGAGAGCAGGGGGCCGAACACTGAAGCTTTCTTT
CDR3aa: CASSQESRGPNTEAFF

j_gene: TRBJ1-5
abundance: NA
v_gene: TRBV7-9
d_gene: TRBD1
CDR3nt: TGTGCCAGCAGCCTAGGGACAGCAGGAATGTATAGCAATCAGCCCCAGCATTTT
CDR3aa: CASSLGTAGMYSNQPQHF

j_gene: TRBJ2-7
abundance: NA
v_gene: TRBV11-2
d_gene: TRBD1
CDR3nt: TGTGCCAGCAGCTTAGGGACAGGGGATGGCGAGCAGTACTTC
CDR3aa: CASSLGTGDGEQYF

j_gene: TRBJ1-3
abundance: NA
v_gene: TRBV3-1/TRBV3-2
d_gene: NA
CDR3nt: TGTGCCAGCAGCCAAGATCCCAGGGGCAGGCCTCGAGGTGGAAACACCATATATTTT
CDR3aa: CASSQDPRGRPRGGNTIYF

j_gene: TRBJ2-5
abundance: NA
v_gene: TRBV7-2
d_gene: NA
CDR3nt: TGTGCCAGCAGCTTAGCGCGCGGGCCCCAAGAGACCCAGTACTTC
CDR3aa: CASSLARGPQETQYF

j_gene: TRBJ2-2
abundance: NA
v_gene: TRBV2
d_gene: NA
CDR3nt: TGTGCCAGCAAACCTAGCTTCACCGGGGAGCTGTTTTTT
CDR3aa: CASKPSFTGELFF

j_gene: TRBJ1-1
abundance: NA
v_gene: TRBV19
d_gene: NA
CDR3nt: TGTGCCAGTAGTTCCGGGACACCCCGCATGAACACTGAAGCTTTCTTT
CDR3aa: CASSSGTPRMNTEAFF

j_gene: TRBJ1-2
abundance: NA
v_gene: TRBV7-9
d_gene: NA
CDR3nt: TGTGCCAGCAGCTTAGCGGACGGAGGCGGCTATGGCTACACCTTC
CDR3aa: CASSLADGGGYGYTF

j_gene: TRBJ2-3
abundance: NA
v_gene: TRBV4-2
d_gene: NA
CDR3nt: TGTGCCAGCAGCCACCCGAAAACGGGGGGCACTTTCACAGATACGCAGTATTTT
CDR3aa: CASSHPKTGGTFTDTQYF

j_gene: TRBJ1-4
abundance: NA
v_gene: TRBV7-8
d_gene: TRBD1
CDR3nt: TGTGCCAGCAGCTTAGCGGGACAGGGAAACTTTTATGAAAAACTGTTTTTT
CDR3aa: CASSLAGQGNFYEKLFF

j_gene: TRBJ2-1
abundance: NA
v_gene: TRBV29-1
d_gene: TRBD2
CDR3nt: TGCAGCGTTGAAATCTCTAGCGGTGCCAATGAGCAGTTCTTC
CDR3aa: CSVEISSGANEQFF

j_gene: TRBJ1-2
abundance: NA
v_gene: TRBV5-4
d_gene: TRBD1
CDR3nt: TGTGCCAGCGGGCTACAGGGGGCTAACTATGGCTACACCTTC
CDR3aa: CASGLQGANYGYTF

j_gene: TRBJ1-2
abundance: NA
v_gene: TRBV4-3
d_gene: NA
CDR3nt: TGCGCCAGCAGCCAAGATAGCGGTACCTCTTATGGCTACACCTTC
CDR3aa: CASSQDSGTSYGYTF

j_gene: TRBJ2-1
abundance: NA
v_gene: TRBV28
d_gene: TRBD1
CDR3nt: TGTGCCAGCAGTCAGCCCTTCAGGGGGCCCTACAATGAGCAGTTCTTC
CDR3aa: CASSQPFRGPYNEQFF

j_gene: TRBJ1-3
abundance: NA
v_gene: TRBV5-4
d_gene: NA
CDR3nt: TGTGCCAGCAGCTTGTCTGTGAGCTCTGGAAACACCATATATTTT
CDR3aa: CASSLSVSSGNTIYF

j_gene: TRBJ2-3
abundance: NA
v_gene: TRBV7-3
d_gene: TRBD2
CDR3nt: TGTGCCAGCAGCGCGACTAGCGGGGGGAGCACAGATACGCAGTATTTT
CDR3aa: CASSATSGGSTDTQYF

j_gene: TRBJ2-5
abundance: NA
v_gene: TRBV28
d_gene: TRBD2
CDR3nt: TGTGCCAGCAGACTAGCGGGAGAGACCCAGTACTTC
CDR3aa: CASRLAGETQYF

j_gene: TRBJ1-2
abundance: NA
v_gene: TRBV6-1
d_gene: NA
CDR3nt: TGTGCCAGCAGTGCCCTTGGGGAGGGGGGTCCCGGCTATGGCTACACCTTC
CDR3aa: CASSALGEGGPGYGYTF